The 20 T cell receptor beta chains below come from one sample, sequenced in a study of shared clonotypes between healthy human individuals. The protocol was immunoSEQ multiplex PCR, while the TCRdb copy is restricted to in-frame clones and leaves out a portion. There are 2 million to 2.5 million clones in the sample; around 95% occur only once, and 0.1% to 0.15% lies in the top ten. Input material: naive CD4+ T cells sorted from blood. The sample's subset: CD45RA+ positively selected. These receptors all come from a man aged 18-30 years in good health.

The chain employs TRBV19 and TRBJ2-3; D gene ambiguous. With 2 bases removed from V and 4 bases from J, the gap between germline ends came to 7 bases. The CDR3 contains 13 residues. Per the germline V gene, CDR1 is LNHDA and CDR2 is SQIVND (reference sequence). The CDR3 nucleotides read TGTGCCAGTAGTATAACATGGGCAGATACGCAGTATTTT. This codes for CASSITWADTQYF.

The V call is TRBV29-1, the J call TRBJ2-7; TRBD1 is a possible D gene (6 bases). Looked up from germline, CDR1 is SQVTM and CDR2 is ANQGSEA. V lost 0 bases and J lost 4, with 13 bases in between. CDR3 length equals 14 residues. CDR3 DNA: TGCAGCGTTGAAGAGAGGTCACAGGGTTACGAGCAGTACTTC. Its protein product is CSVEERSQGYEQYF.

Turning to this clone: This CDR3 is also generated by other DNA sequences in the sample. This rearrangement joins TRBV10-1 to TRBJ2-7; tentative D call: TRBD1 (6 bases). This CDR3 is built from 13 residues. Germline V gives CDR1 WNHNN, CDR2 SYGVQD (reference sequence). Trimming took 3 bases from V and 6 from J, leaving 12 bases between them. CDR3 residues: CASSESSRGEQYF. The DNA of the CDR3 is TGCGCCAGCAGTGAATCTTCCAGGGGCGAGCAGTACTTC.

The chain is built from TRBV9 and TRBJ2-2; D tentatively fits TRBD1 or TRBD2 (5 bases each). This CDR3 is built from 18 residues. V was trimmed by 2 bases and J by 0 bases, leaving 17 bases between them. CDR1 and CDR2 (germline): SGDLS, YYNGEE. CDR3 bases: TGTGCCAGCAGCGTGAGGGGAGTAGAGGGAACGAACACCGGGGAGCTGTTTTTT. The encoded protein is CASSVRGVEGTNTGELFF.

This clone was detected only a few times. This chain uses TRBV14 with TRBJ1-6; D remains ambiguous. The germline CDR1 and CDR2 sequences are SGHDN and FVKESK. V dropped 4 bases and J dropped 7 bases, with 8 bases sitting between them. The CDR3 sequence is 13 residues long. CDR3 residues: CASSPRGNSPLHF. The DNA of the CDR3 is TGTGCCAGCAGCCCGCGCGGGAATTCACCCCTCCACTTT.

V and J are TRBV20-1 and TRBJ1-4; 7 bases are shared with TRBD1. The CDR3 length is 11 residues. Trimming cost V 4 bases and J 16 bases; bases outside gene matches: 9. The germline gives CDR1 DFQATT, CDR2 SNEGSKA (reference sequence). The CDR3 here is CSATTGTARFF. CDR3 coding DNA: TGCAGTGCTACTACAGGGACAGCGAGGTTTTTT.

The chain has TRBV9 and TRBJ1-2; D ambiguous. The V end was cut by 4 bases, the J end by 2 bases, with 12 bases between. The CDR3 runs to 14 residues. The germline V gene encodes CDR1 SGDLS and CDR2 YYNGEE. The CDR3 region has the DNA TGTGCCAGCAGCCCAAGAGTGGAAAACTATGGCTACACCTTC. It yields the protein CASSPRVENYGYTF.

Points on this clone: Other DNA sequences from this sample encode an identical CDR3 as well. This chain uses TRBV7-9 with TRBJ1-5; the D is unclear. The V end was cut by 3 bases, the J end by 1 base, with 4 bases between. Per germline, CDR1 SEHNR and CDR2 FQNEAQ (reference sequence). The CDR3 consists of 13 residues. The CDR3 region is CASSFGSNQPQHF. In nucleotides, the CDR3 is TGTGCCAGCAGCTTCGGGAGCAATCAGCCCCAGCATTTT.

The chain recombines TRBV6-1 with TRBJ2-2, with a possible D match to TRBD2 (6 bases). Germline-derived CDR1 and CDR2 are MNHNS and SASEGT. This CDR3 region has 13 residues. V lost 5 bases to trimming and J lost 6 bases, with 10 bases between them. CDR3 DNA sequence: TGTGCCAGCAGTCACCCTAGCGCCGGGGAGCTGTTTTTT. Protein: CASSHPSAGELFF.

The chain combines TRBV7-9 with TRBJ1-2; 8 bases are a match to TRBD1. The CDR3 totals 13 residues. V dropped 5 bases and J dropped 6; count of bases not matched to a gene: 5. From germline, CDR1 is SEHNR and CDR2 FQNEAQ (reference sequence). This CDR3 is CASSPQQGDGYTF. The CDR3, as DNA: TGTGCCAGCAGCCCCCAACAGGGGGATGGCTACACCTTC.

The chain links TRBV10-2 to TRBJ2-5, with TRBD2 matching 8 bases. The germline gives CDR1 WSHSY, CDR2 SAAADI. CDR3 length: 12 residues. The V gene end was trimmed by 4 bases and the J gene end by 5 bases; junction bases not matched to a gene: 0. The CDR3 region is CASSGGGETQYF. The CDR3 DNA reads TGCGCCAGCAGTGGCGGGGGGGAGACCCAGTACTTC.

The chain couples TRBV7-2 to TRBJ1-1; 7 positions match TRBD1. The V and J ends lost 5 bases and 4 bases, in that order; junction bases with no gene match: 7. CDR3 size: 14 residues. The germline V gene has CDR1 SGHTA and CDR2 FQGNSA. The CDR3 here is CASSLETGITEAFF. In DNA form, the CDR3 reads TGTGCCAGCAGCCTAGAGACAGGGATCACTGAAGCTTTCTTT.

The chain joins TRBV30 to TRBJ2-5; the match to TRBD2 covers 11 bases. CDR3 length: 15 residues. CDR1 is GTSNPN and CDR2 is SVGIG in the germline V gene (reference sequence). V shed 3 bases and J 2 bases; nucleotides not matched to a gene: 5. CDR3 sequence reads: CAWSPASGGQETQYF. The CDR3 nucleotides are TGTGCCTGGAGCCCCGCTAGCGGGGGGCAAGAGACCCAGTACTTC.

This sequence joins TRBV30 and TRBJ1-1; D is uncertain. The V gene lost 4 bases and the J gene lost 7 bases, with 13 bases spanning the gap. Germline V gene data show CDR1 as GTSNPN and CDR2 as SVGIG (reference sequence). The CDR3 is 12 residues long. CDR3 coding DNA: TGTGCCTGGAACCTGGGTGTGTTTGAAGCTTTCTTT. This translates into CAWNLGVFEAFF. The whole variable domain, filled in from reference TRBV30 and TRBJ1-1, reads SQTIHQWPATLVQPVGSPLSLECTVEGTSNPNLYWYRQAAGRGLQLLFYSVGIGQISSEVPQNLSASRPQDRQFILSSKKLLLSDSGFYLCAWNLGVFEAFFGQGTRLTVV.

This chain connects TRBV30 to TRBJ1-5; the match to TRBD1 covers 7 bases. Germline V gives CDR1 GTSNPN, CDR2 SVGIG (reference sequence). The CDR3 is 14 amino acids. J gave up 2 bases and V 2 bases, and 3 bases lay outside the gene matches. CDR3 amino acids: CAWSKQGGNQPQHF. The CDR3 DNA reads as TGTGCCTGGAGTAAGCAGGGGGGCAATCAGCCCCAGCATTTT. The whole variable domain, filled in from reference TRBV30 and TRBJ1-5, reads SQTIHQWPATLVQPVGSPLSLECTVEGTSNPNLYWYRQAAGRGLQLLFYSVGIGQISSEVPQNLSASRPQDRQFILSSKKLLLSDSGFYLCAWSKQGGNQPQHFGDGTRLSIL.

The V gene is TRBV30, the J gene TRBJ2-5, with TRBD1 matching over 7 bases. In germline, CDR1 is GTSNPN, CDR2 SVGIG (reference sequence). V gave up 2 bases and J gave up 0 bases; unmatched junction bases: 6. There are 15 residues in the CDR3. The CDR3 sequence: CAWSPTGWYQETQYF. The CDR3 nucleotides are TGTGCCTGGAGTCCGACAGGGTGGTACCAAGAGACCCAGTACTTC.

V is TRBV5-1 and J is TRBJ2-2; 7 nucleotides match TRBD1. CDR1 and CDR2 (germline): SGHRS, YFSETQ. V gave up 8 bases and J gave up 2 bases; unmatched junction bases: 6. The length of the CDR3 is 14 residues. CDR3 residues: CASLGQTNTGELFF. The DNA of the CDR3 is TGCGCCAGTTTGGGACAGACCAACACCGGGGAGCTGTTTTTT.

The rearrangement joins TRBV10-3 to TRBJ2-7; D perhaps matches TRBD2 (5 bases). This CDR3 has 14 amino acids. Per germline, CDR1 ENHRY and CDR2 SYGVKD. The V end was cut by 0 bases, the J end by 9 bases, with 15 bases between. CDR3 loop: CAISESEGVGSQYF. The CDR3 bases are TGTGCCATCAGTGAGTCCGAGGGAGTCGGGTCGCAGTACTTC.

The CDR3 spells CASSFTGTGSGNTIYF. CDR3 nucleotide sequence: TGTGCCAGCAGCTTCACCGGGACAGGCTCTGGAAACACCATATATTTT. The V call is TRBV11-1, the J call TRBJ1-3; 8 nucleotides align to TRBD1. V lost 3 bases and J lost 0; bases outside the gene matches: 4. CDR3 length equals 16 residues. Germline CDR1 is SGHAT and CDR2 is FQDESV (reference sequence).

This clone showed up just a few times. This chain joins TRBV29-1 and TRBJ1-1, with a possible D match to TRBD1 (5 bases). The CDR3 has 16 residues. Trimming removed 4 bases at V and 0 bases at J, with 18 bases between. Germline V lookup: CDR1 SQVTM, CDR2 ANQGSEA. In DNA, the CDR3 is TGCAGCGTTGGATTACAACGGGGGTCCCTGAACACTGAAGCTTTCTTT. Its translation is CSVGLQRGSLNTEAFF.